This T cell receptor beta chain was sequenced for a study of T cells in lung cancer brain metastases. Study-wide context: No interval therapy was given to about 90% of the 20 patients. The study, taken as a whole, reports: Preoperative corticosteroid effects on brain metastasis T cell infiltration were not controlled.

Resection was for synchronous oligometastatic disease or a late solitary brain metastasis recurrence. CDR1 SGHRS and CDR2 YFSETQ come from the germline V gene. The CDR3 length is 14 residues. With 3 bases clipped from V and 1 base from J, the junction kept 2 bases outside the gene matches. Method: immunoSEQ multiplex PCR; TCRdb's copy keeps in-frame clones and lacks some. The sample carries a few thousand clones, approximately 87% recorded once. This clone was observed once. Its antigen is still unknown. The chain is built from TRBV5-1 and TRBJ2-5; 8 bases line up with TRBD1. The clonotype originates from a woman between 50 and 59 years old with non-small cell lung cancer that had spread to the brain. The sequenced material came from tumor tissue from a brain metastasis. CDR3 in DNA: TGCGCCAGCAGCTCAGGACAGGGCCAAGAGACCCAGTACTTC. Its protein product is CASSSGQGQETQYF.